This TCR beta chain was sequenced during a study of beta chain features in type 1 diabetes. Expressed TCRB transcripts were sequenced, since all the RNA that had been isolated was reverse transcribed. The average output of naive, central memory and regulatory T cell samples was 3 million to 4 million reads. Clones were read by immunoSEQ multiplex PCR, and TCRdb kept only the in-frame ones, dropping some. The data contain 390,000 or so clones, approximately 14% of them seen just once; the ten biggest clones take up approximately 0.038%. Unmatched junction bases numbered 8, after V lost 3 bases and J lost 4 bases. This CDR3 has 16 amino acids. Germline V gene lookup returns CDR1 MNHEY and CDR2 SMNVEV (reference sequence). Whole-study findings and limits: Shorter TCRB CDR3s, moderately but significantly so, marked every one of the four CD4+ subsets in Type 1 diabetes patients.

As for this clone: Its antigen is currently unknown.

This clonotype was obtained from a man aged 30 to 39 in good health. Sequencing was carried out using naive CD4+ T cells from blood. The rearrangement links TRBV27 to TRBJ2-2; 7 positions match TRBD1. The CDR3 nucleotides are TGTGCCAGCAGTTTCTCCCCGTACAGGGGCACCGGGGAGCTGTTTTTT. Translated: CASSFSPYRGTGELFF.